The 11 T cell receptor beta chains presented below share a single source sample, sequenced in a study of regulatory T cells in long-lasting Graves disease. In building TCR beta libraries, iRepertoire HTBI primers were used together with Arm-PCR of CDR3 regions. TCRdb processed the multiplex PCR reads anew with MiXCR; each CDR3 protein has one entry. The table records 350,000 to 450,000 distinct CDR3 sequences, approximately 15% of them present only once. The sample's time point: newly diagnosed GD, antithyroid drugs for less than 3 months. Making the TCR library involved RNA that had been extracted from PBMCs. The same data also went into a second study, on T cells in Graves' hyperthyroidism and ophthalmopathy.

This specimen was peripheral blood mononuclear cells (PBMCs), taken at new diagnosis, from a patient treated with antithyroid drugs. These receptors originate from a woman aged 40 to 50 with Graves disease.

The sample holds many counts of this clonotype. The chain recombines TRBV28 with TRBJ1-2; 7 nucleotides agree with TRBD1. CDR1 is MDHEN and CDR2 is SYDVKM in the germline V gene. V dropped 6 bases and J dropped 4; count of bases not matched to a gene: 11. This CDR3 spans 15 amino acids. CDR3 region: CASSSLGQLPYGYTF. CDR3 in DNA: TGTGCCAGCAGCTCCCTGGGACAGTTACCCTATGGCTACACCTTC.

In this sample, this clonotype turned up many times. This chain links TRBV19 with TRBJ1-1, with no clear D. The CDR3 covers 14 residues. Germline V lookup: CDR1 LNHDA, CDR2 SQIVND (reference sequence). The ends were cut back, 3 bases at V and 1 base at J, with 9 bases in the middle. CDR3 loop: CASSMTQTNTEAFF. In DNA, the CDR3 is TGTGCCAGTAGTATGACACAGACGAACACTGAAGCTTTCTTT.

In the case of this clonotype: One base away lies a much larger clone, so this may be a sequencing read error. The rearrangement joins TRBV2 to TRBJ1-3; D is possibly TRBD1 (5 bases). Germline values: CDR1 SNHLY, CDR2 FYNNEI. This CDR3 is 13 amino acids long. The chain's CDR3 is CASSDGGGNTTYF. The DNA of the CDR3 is TGTGCCAGCAGTGATGGTGGGGGAAACACCACATATTTT. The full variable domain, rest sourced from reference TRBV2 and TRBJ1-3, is EPEVTQTPSHQVTQMGQEVILRCVPISNHLYFYWYRQILGQKVEFLVSFYNNEISEKSEIFDDQFSVERPDGSNFTLKIRSTKLEDSAMYFCASSDGGGNTTYFGEGSWLTVV.

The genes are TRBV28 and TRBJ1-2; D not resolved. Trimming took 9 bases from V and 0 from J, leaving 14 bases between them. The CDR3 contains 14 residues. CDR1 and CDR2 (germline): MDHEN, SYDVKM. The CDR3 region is CASSDGPPNYGYTF. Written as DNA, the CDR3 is TGTGCCAGTTCTGACGGGCCTCCTAACTATGGCTACACCTTC.

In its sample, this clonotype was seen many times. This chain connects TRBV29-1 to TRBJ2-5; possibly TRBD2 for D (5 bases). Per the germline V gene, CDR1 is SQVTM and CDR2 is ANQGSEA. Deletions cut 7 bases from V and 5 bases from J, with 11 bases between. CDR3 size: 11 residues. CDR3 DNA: TGCAGCGAAAGAGCGGCCGAGACCCAGTACTTC. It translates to CSERAAETQYF.

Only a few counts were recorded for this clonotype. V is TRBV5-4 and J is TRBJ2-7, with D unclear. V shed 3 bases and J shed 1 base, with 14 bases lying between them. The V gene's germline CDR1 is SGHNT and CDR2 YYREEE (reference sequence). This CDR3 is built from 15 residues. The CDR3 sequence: CASSSSLDGSYEQYF. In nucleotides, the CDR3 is TGTGCCAGCAGCTCTTCTCTGGACGGATCCTACGAGCAGTACTTC.

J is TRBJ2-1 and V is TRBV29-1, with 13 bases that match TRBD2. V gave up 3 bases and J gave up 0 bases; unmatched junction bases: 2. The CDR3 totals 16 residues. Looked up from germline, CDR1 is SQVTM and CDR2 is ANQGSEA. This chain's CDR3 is CSVDGTSGASYNEQFF. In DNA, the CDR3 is TGCAGCGTTGACGGGACTAGCGGGGCCTCCTACAATGAGCAGTTCTTC.

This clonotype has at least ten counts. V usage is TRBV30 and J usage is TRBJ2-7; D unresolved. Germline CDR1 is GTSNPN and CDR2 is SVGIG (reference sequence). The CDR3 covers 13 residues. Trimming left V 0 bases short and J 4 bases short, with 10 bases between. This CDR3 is CAWSVLVGYEQYF. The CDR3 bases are TGTGCCTGGAGTGTACTTGTTGGTTACGAGCAGTACTTC.

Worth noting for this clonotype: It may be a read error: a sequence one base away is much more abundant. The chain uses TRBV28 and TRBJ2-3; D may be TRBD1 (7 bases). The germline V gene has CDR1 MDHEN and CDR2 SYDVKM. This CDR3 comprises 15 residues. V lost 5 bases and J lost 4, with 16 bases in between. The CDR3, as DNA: TGTGCCAGCAGTCCGGAGGGGGCCCGGTCAGATACGCAGTATTTT. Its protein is CASSPEGARSDTQYF.

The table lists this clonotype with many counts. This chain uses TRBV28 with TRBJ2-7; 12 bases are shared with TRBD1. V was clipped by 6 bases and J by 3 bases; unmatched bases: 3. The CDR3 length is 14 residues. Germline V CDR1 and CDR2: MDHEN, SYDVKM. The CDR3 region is CASRGTGGRYEQYF. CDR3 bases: TGTGCCAGCAGAGGGACAGGGGGCCGCTACGAGCAGTACTTC.

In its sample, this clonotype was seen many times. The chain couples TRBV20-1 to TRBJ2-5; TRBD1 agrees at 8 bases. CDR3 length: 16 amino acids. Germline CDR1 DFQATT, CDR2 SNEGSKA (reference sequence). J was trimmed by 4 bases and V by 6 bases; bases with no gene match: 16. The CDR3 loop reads CSALGEGRGLGETQYF. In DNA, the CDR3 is TGCAGTGCCCTGGGAGAGGGCAGGGGGCTGGGAGAGACCCAGTACTTC.